The rows below give T cell receptor beta chains drawn from one sample of a study of identifying expanded T cells in peripheral blood. Repertoires were generated with immunoSEQ multiplex PCR, while TCRdb's copy carries only in-frame clones and drops some. The sample holds about 100,000 clones; approximately 89% are singletons and the top ten take 5.5%. Sequencing was performed on blood. The receptors stem from a person aged 18 to 70 in good health. Each CDR3 is given with its conserved first and last residue. D genes are given only for firm matches. The size entry is marked missing in some rows and otherwise reads once, few, many or a size class.

d_call	v_call	j_call	clone_size	cdr3_nt	cdr3_aa
TRBD1	TRBV6-5	TRBJ1-6	few	TGTGCCAGCAGCACAGGGGACTATTCACCCCTCCACTTT	CASSTGDYSPLHF
TRBD2	TRBV6-1	TRBJ2-7	.	TGTGCCAGCAGTGAATCCCTCCACGGAGCGGGGGGGGCCTACGAGCAGTACTTC	CASSESLHGAGGAYEQYF
.	TRBV5-5	TRBJ1-5	once	TGTGCCAGCAGCAAAGGACAGTTGGGCAATCAGCCCCAGCATTTT	CASSKGQLGNQPQHF
.	TRBV29-1	TRBJ1-1	.	TGCAGCGTTGTGCCTGGGACCACTGAAGCTTTCTTT	CSVVPGTTEAFF
TRBD1	TRBV29-1	TRBJ1-2	few	TGCAGCGTTGAAGGCGGACAGGGGAGCTACACCTTC	CSVEGGQGSYTF
.	TRBV10-3	TRBJ1-5	.	TGTGCCATCAGTGACATCGGGGGTAATCAGCCCCAGCATTTT	CAISDIGGNQPQHF
TRBD1	TRBV16	TRBJ1-2	.	TGTGCCAGCAGCCACAGAGACAGGGGCACGCACGGCTACACCTTC	CASSHRDRGTHGYTF
.	TRBV2	TRBJ2-1	.	TGTGCCAGCAGTGTAGAACAGGGAGTGTTCGGCAATGAGCAGTTCTTC	CASSVEQGVFGNEQFF
.	TRBV7-9	TRBJ1-2	.	TGTGCCAGCAGCTTAGGGTGGAGTAACTATGGCTACACCTTC	CASSLGWSNYGYTF
TRBD1	TRBV7-6	TRBJ1-6	.	TGTGCCAGCAGCACGAGACCGGGACAGAACGCCTCACCCCTCCACTTT	CASSTRPGQNASPLHF
TRBD2	TRBV5-4	TRBJ2-1	.	TGTGCCAGCAGCCAAAGCGGGAGTCATTTCGTGAATGAGCAGTTCTTC	CASSQSGSHFVNEQFF
.	TRBV19	TRBJ1-1	.	TGTGCCAGTAGTACCCGACGGAGTGGTGAAGCTTTCTTT	CASSTRRSGEAFF
.	TRBV19	TRBJ2-2	.	TGTGCCAGTAAAAACAGGATTCCGGACGGCACCGGGGAGCTGTTTTTT	CASKNRIPDGTGELFF
.	TRBV6-1	TRBJ1-4	.	TGTGCCAGCAGTCGGCAGAATAATGAAAAACTGTTTTTT	CASSRQNNEKLFF
.	TRBV7-2	TRBJ1-6	.	TGTGCCAGCAGCTCCCCTACCCTATCACCCCTCCACTTT	CASSSPTLSPLHF
.	TRBV4-2	TRBJ2-1	few	TGTGCCAGCAGCCAAGATGTAACGGTCAGCTCCTACAATGAGCAGTTCTTC	CASSQDVTVSSYNEQFF